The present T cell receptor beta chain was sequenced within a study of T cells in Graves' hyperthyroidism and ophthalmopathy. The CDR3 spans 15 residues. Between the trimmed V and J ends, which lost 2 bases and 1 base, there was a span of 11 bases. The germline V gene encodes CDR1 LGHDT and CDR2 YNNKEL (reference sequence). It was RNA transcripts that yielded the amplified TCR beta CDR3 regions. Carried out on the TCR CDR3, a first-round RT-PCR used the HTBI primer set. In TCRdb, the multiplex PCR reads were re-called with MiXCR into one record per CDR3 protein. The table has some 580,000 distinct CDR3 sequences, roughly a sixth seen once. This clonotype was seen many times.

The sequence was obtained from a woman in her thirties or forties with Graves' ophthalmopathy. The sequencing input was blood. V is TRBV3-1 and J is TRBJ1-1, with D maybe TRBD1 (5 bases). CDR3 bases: TGTGCCAGCAGCCAATTTGGGCAGGGGAACACTGAAGCTTTCTTT. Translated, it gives CASSQFGQGNTEAFF.